Following are 7 T cell receptor beta chains from one sample sequenced in a study of blood T cell repertoires in COVID-19. TCRdb's table, derived via immunoSEQ multiplex PCR, lists solely in-frame clones and lacks some. In the table there are about 160,000 clones, 75% to 90% of which are singletons. The sequenced material came from PBMCs or T cells enriched from blood (not recorded which). These receptors were collected from a woman aged 60-75 years who had recovered from COVID-19.

This clone was detected only a few times. CDR3 DNA: TGTGCCAGCGGCGGGGCTGCCACAGATACGCAGTATTTT. Translation: CASGGAATDTQYF. The gene calls are TRBV11-2 and TRBJ2-3, with D possibly being TRBD2 (6 bases). Trimming removed 8 bases from V and 2 bases from J, with 11 bases in between. This CDR3 region has 13 residues. CDR1 is SGHAT, CDR2 FQNNGV, per germline. Looking up the rest from reference TRBV11-2 and TRBJ2-3 gives the full variable domain: EAGVAQSPRYKIIEKRQSVAFWCNPISGHATLYWYQQILGQGPKLLIQFQNNGVVDDSQLPKDRFSAERLKGVDSTLKIQPAKLEDSAVYLCASGGAATDTQYFGPGTRLTVL.

This clone was counted a single time. The chain uses TRBV18 and TRBJ2-3, with 7 nucleotides matching TRBD2. The CDR3 has 12 amino acids. V trimming: 5 bases; J trimming: 5 bases; junction bases outside the gene matches: 1. Per the germline V gene, CDR1 is KGHSH and CDR2 is LQKENI. The CDR3 reads CASSTGGDTQYF. The DNA for the CDR3 is TGTGCCAGCTCAACGGGGGGAGATACGCAGTATTTT. Looking up the rest from reference TRBV18 and TRBJ2-3 gives the full variable domain: NAGVMQNPRHLVRRRGQEARLRCSPMKGHSHVYWYRQLPEEGLKFMVYLQKENIIDESGMPKERFSAEFPKEGPSILRIQQVVRGDSAAYFCASSTGGDTQYFGPGTRLTVL.

For this clone: This CDR3 is also generated by other DNA sequences in the sample. The V call is TRBV3-1 (or the pseudogene TRBV3-2), the J call TRBJ1-1; 8 bases line up with TRBD1. Per the germline V gene, CDR1 is LGHDT and CDR2 is YNNKEL (reference sequence). The CDR3 loop spans 14 amino acids. V dropped 4 bases and J dropped 1; count of bases not matched to a gene: 2. CDR3: CASSRQGTNTEAFF. For the CDR3, the DNA is TGTGCCAGCAGCCGACAGGGGACGAACACTGAAGCTTTCTTT.

This clone was seen more than once but under ten times. The chain couples TRBV5-1 to TRBJ1-3; D perhaps matches TRBD1 (5 bases). The CDR3 runs 15 residues. Germline-derived CDR1 and CDR2 are SGHRS and YFSETQ. Trimming pared 5 bases from V and 0 bases from J, leaving 12 bases between. The CDR3 nucleotides are TGCGCCAGCAGTCTAAGGGGAGGCTCTGGAAACACCATATATTTT. This encodes CASSLRGGSGNTIYF.

The chain combines TRBV24-1 with TRBJ1-2; unclear D gene. Trimming pared 3 bases from V and 7 bases from J, leaving 8 bases between. This CDR3 contains 12 residues. Germline lookup yields CDR1 KGHDR and CDR2 SFDVKD. Here the CDR3 reads CATSDPWAGYTF. The DNA for the CDR3 is TGTGCCACCAGTGATCCCTGGGCTGGCTACACCTTC.

The chain links TRBV2 to TRBJ2-6, with TRBD1 matching over 10 bases. V gave up 2 bases and J gave up 0 bases; unmatched junction bases: 7. The CDR3 has 19 amino acids. Germline V CDR1 and CDR2: SNHLY, FYNNEI. In nucleotides, the CDR3 is TGTGCCAGCAGTGAACTACGGGGGACAGGGGTCTCTGGGGCCAACGTCCTGACTTTC. It translates to CASSELRGTGVSGANVLTF.

Comment on this clone: In the same sample, other DNA sequences code for this CDR3. The chain couples TRBV18 to TRBJ1-5, with 9 positions matching TRBD1. The CDR3 has 14 amino acids. Germline V lookup: CDR1 KGHSH, CDR2 LQKENI. V dropped 4 bases and J dropped 2; count of bases not matched to a gene: 0. CDR3 nucleotides: TGTGCCAGCTCACGGACAGGGGGCAATCAGCCCCAGCATTTT. It is translated as CASSRTGGNQPQHF.